This T cell receptor beta chain emerged from a study of T cell responses to AZD1222 COVID-19 vaccine. Study-wide points: The study reported that nearly half of spike-specific TCRs target unmutated variant regions. Clonal diversity was possibly underestimated, and the donors were mostly white British, with more females. Without day 14 samples, only post-peak T cell repertoires were studied.

This clone was counted only a few times. What it binds is not known. This table comes from immunoSEQ multiplex PCR, and its TCRdb copy is limited to in-frame clones, with some not included. Of over 100,000 clones in the sample, approximately 84% were seen once. V was clipped by 5 bases and J by 6 bases, with 13 bases between them. Per germline, CDR1 SEHNR and CDR2 FQNEAQ (reference sequence). There are 13 residues in the CDR3. The TCR comes from an adult in good health. The chain is built from TRBV7-9 and TRBJ1-1; D uncertain. The source material was peripheral blood, sampled on day 0 of AZD1222 vaccination. CDR3 sequence reads: CASSTRVVAEAFF. The DNA for the CDR3 is TGTGCCAGCAGCACTAGGGTCGTGGCTGAAGCTTTCTTT.